The 24 T cell receptor beta chains listed next were all sequenced from one sample in a study of T cell changes during pregnancy in multiple sclerosis. The method was immunoSEQ multiplex PCR; TCRdb's version includes in-frame clones alone and lacks a portion of them. The sample contains 26,000 or so clones, just over 90% of which appear only once. The source was CD8+ T cells from peripheral blood mononuclear cells, collected before pregnancy. These receptors originate from a female donor with multiple sclerosis, enrolled in a pregnancy study.

The chain links TRBV2 to TRBJ1-4; D is perhaps TRBD1 (5 bases). The CDR3 totals 13 residues. Trimming took off 1 base at V and 8 bases at J, with 8 bases between the two ends. The germline gives CDR1 SNHLY, CDR2 FYNNEI. The CDR3 sequence is CASSEGGEEKLFF. As DNA, the CDR3 is TGTGCCAGCAGTGAAGGGGGGGAGGAAAAACTGTTTTTT.

Regarding this clone: The CDR3 end shows no conserved phenylalanine or tryptophan, and so a read error is likely. No DNA is shown, since the ends of the CDR3 on it are uncertain; the CDR3 is the one TCRdb lists. The gene calls are TRBV18 and TRBJ2-7; the table assigns TRBD2, which was not confirmed against the DNA. The CDR3 sequence runs 13 residues, both termini included. Germline CDR1 KGHSH, CDR2 LQKENI. Here the CDR3 reads CASSPSTGRELRL.

The chain uses TRBV4-3 and TRBJ2-1; 8 bases agree with TRBD2. J lost 2 bases, V lost 0 bases, and 3 bases had no gene match. CDR3 size: 16 residues. CDR1 and CDR2 (germline): LGHNA, YSLEER. DNA for the CDR3: TGCGCCAGCAGCCAAGACCGAGCGGGAGCCTACAATGAGCAGTTCTTC. Translation gives CASSQDRAGAYNEQFF.

The genes are TRBV4-3 and TRBJ2-7; 7 bases are a match to TRBD1. Trimming removed 3 bases from V and 2 bases from J; junction bases left unmatched: 10. Per the germline V gene, CDR1 is LGHNA and CDR2 is YSLEER. The CDR3 covers 16 residues. CDR3 protein: CASSQTRTGRAYEQYF. The CDR3 DNA reads TGCGCCAGCAGCCAGACCCGGACAGGTCGAGCCTACGAGCAGTACTTC.

The chain uses TRBV5-1 and TRBJ2-5, with TRBD1 matching 8 bases. CDR1 is SGHRS and CDR2 is YFSETQ in the germline V gene. The V gene end was trimmed by 6 bases and the J gene end by 4 bases; junction bases not matched to a gene: 11. There are 15 residues in the CDR3. This CDR3 is CASIPGQGGRETQYF. As DNA, the CDR3 is TGCGCCAGCATCCCCGGACAGGGTGGTAGAGAGACCCAGTACTTC.

The rearrangement joins TRBV27 to TRBJ2-3, with D tentatively TRBD2 (6 bases). CDR3 size: 19 residues. V was shortened by 3 bases and J by 4 bases, with 26 bases between the two germline ends. CDR1 MNHEY and CDR2 SMNVEV come from the germline V gene (reference sequence). CDR3 in amino acids: CASSLSGLRDQILADTQYF. DNA of the CDR3: TGTGCCAGCAGTTTGTCGGGACTCCGGGACCAGATTTTGGCAGATACGCAGTATTTT.

This clone was detected a few times. This chain links TRBV6-1 with TRBJ2-7; TRBD2 matches at 14 bases. The CDR3 is 17 amino acids. Germline CDR1 is MNHNS and CDR2 is SASEGT. V lost 4 bases and J lost 3; bases outside the gene matches: 8. The DNA for the CDR3 is TGTGCCAGCAGTGGGGGGACTAGCGGGAGCGATTACTACGAGCAGTACTTC. This gives the protein CASSGGTSGSDYYEQYF.

The chain has TRBV19 and TRBJ1-1; no definite D call. Germline loops: CDR1 LNHDA, CDR2 SQIVND (reference sequence). V lost 5 bases, J lost 7 bases, and 11 bases lay in between. This CDR3 spans 12 amino acids. The CDR3 region is CASSREGIEAFF. The CDR3 DNA reads TGTGCCAGTAGTCGGGAAGGTATTGAAGCTTTCTTT. Drawing the rest from reference TRBV19 and TRBJ1-1, the complete variable domain is DGGITQSPKYLFRKEGQNVTLSCEQNLNHDAMYWYRQDPGQGLRLIYYSQIVNDFQKGDIAEGYSVSREKKESFPLTVTSAQKNPTAFYLCASSREGIEAFFGQGTRLTVV.

This clone was observed once. The chain has TRBV19 and TRBJ2-7, with D perhaps TRBD1 (6 bases). CDR3 length: 14 residues. V was cut by 6 bases and J by 2 bases, with 14 bases left in between. Germline V CDR1 and CDR2: LNHDA, SQIVND (reference sequence). The CDR3 DNA is TGTGCCAGTAGCTATACCCAGGGGACCTACGAGCAGTACTTC. This encodes CASSYTQGTYEQYF. Full variable domain (remainder filled in from reference TRBV19 and TRBJ2-7): DGGITQSPKYLFRKEGQNVTLSCEQNLNHDAMYWYRQDPGQGLRLIYYSQIVNDFQKGDIAEGYSVSREKKESFPLTVTSAQKNPTAFYLCASSYTQGTYEQYFGPGTRLTVT.

The chain couples TRBV7-6 to TRBJ2-1, with TRBD2 matching over 11 bases. Germline V lookup: CDR1 SGHVS, CDR2 FNYEAQ. Unmatched junction bases numbered 5, after V lost 5 bases and J lost 5 bases. CDR3 length equals 15 residues. The CDR3 DNA is TGTGCCAGCAGCGTTACTAGCGGGAGTCACAATGAGCAGTTCTTC. Encoded protein: CASSVTSGSHNEQFF.

This clone was seen only once. The rearrangement links TRBV25-1 to TRBJ2-1; 7 bases align to TRBD2. The CDR3 loop spans 13 amino acids. CDR1 and CDR2 (germline): MGHDK, SYGVNS. J lost 6 bases, V lost 7 bases, and 6 bases had no gene match. The CDR3 sequence: CASNPGRTNEQFF. CDR3 DNA sequence: TGTGCCAGCAACCCCGGGAGGACCAATGAGCAGTTCTTC.

J is TRBJ2-3 and V is TRBV4-1, with TRBD2 matching 10 bases. This CDR3 comprises 15 residues. V trimming: 6 bases; J trimming: 2 bases; junction bases outside the gene matches: 5. Looked up from germline, CDR1 is MGHRA and CDR2 is YSYEKL. The CDR3 nucleotides read TGCGCCAGCAGTGTCCTAGCGGGAGTCACAGATACGCAGTATTTT. Encoded protein: CASSVLAGVTDTQYF.

V and J are TRBV27 and TRBJ2-7, with D maybe TRBD1 (6 bases). This CDR3 contains 14 residues. CDR1 is MNHEY, CDR2 SMNVEV, per germline (reference sequence). Trimming took off 2 bases at V and 1 base at J, with 9 bases between the two ends. The CDR3 DNA follows: TGTGCCAGCAGTTTAGGTCAGGGGTCCTACGAGCAGTACTTC. As protein: CASSLGQGSYEQYF.

The chain is built from TRBV7-2 and TRBJ2-7; a weak D match, TRBD2 (6 bases). CDR3 length: 15 residues. Trimming took 5 bases from V and 7 from J, leaving 21 bases between them. The V gene's germline CDR1 is SGHTA and CDR2 FQGNSA. The CDR3 DNA sequence: TGTGCCAGCAGCCCAAGGGACTGGGGACTCTGGGAGCAGTACTTC. Residues: CASSPRDWGLWEQYF. Complete variable domain (other parts from reference TRBV7-2 and TRBJ2-7): GAGVSQSPSNKVTEKGKDVELRCDPISGHTALYWYRQSLGQGLEFLIYFQGNSAPDKSGLPSDRFSAERTGGSVSTLTIQRTQQEDSAVYLCASSPRDWGLWEQYFGPGTRLTVT.

By share, this clone counts as medium-sized. The V and J genes are TRBV9 and TRBJ2-7, with unresolved D. The CDR3 sequence is 14 residues long. V was clipped by 1 base and J by 0 bases, with 8 bases between them. Per the germline V gene, CDR1 is SGDLS and CDR2 is YYNGEE. For the CDR3, the DNA is TGTGCCAGCAGCGTAACTGAAAGCTCCTACGAGCAGTACTTC. Protein: CASSVTESSYEQYF.

This rearrangement joins TRBV27 to TRBJ2-7, with TRBD1 as a possible D gene (7 bases). Between the trimmed V and J ends, which lost 7 bases and 7 bases, there was a span of 20 bases. Germline lookup yields CDR1 MNHEY and CDR2 SMNVEV (reference sequence). CDR3 length: 14 amino acids. CDR3 amino acids: CASMTGQILAEQYF. The CDR3 DNA reads as TGTGCCAGCATGACGGGACAGATTCTAGCGGAGCAGTACTTC.

The chain joins TRBV7-3 to TRBJ2-7, with 12 bases fitting TRBD2. The V segment lost 5 bases and the J segment 4 bases; nucleotides outside the gene matches: 6. Germline CDR1 is SGHTA and CDR2 is FQGTGA. CDR3 length equals 15 residues. CDR3 residues: CASSPLAGGQYEQYF. DNA of the CDR3: TGTGCCAGCAGCCCCCTAGCGGGAGGGCAGTACGAGCAGTACTTC.

The V call is TRBV29-1, the J call TRBJ2-5, with D perhaps matching TRBD2 (5 bases). The J call may be incorrect, as the DNA end agrees better with TRBJ2-7. This CDR3 comprises 13 residues. Germline V gives CDR1 SQVTM, CDR2 ANQGSEA. CDR3: CSVVSGMSYEQYF. The DNA of the CDR3 is TGCAGCGTTGTTTCCGGGATGTCCTACGAGCAGTACTTC.

This chain connects TRBV2 to TRBJ2-1; 10 nucleotides line up with TRBD2. The CDR3 length is 16 residues. Trimming cost V 8 bases and J 4 bases; bases outside gene matches: 11. Germline V gene sequence: CDR1 SNHLY, CDR2 FYNNEI. As DNA, the CDR3 is TGTGCCAGCCGAGACGGAGGACTAGCGGCGTACAATGAGCAGTTCTTC. It yields the protein CASRDGGLAAYNEQFF.

Notes on this clone: Other DNA sequences of this sample code for an identical CDR3. This chain connects TRBV5-1 to TRBJ2-7; 8 bases are shared with TRBD2. The ends lost 1 base at V and 3 bases at J; junction bases unmatched: 3. Looked up from germline, CDR1 is SGHRS and CDR2 is YFSETQ. This CDR3 contains 14 residues. CDR3 coding DNA: TGCGCCAGCAGCTTGTTTAGCGGGGACTACGAGCAGTACTTC. Protein: CASSLFSGDYEQYF.

This clone has only a few counts. CDR3 region: CASSPAITGHTEAFF. CDR3 coding DNA: TGTGCCAGCAGTCCCGCTATAACAGGGCACACTGAAGCTTTCTTT. The chain couples TRBV6-5 to TRBJ1-1, with D perhaps matching TRBD1 (6 bases). The CDR3 is made up of 15 amino acids. Trimming removed 5 bases from V and 3 bases from J, with 16 bases in between. From germline, CDR1 is MNHEY and CDR2 SVGAGI.

This chain links TRBV5-3 with TRBJ2-1; 14 bases align to TRBD2. TRBV5-3 is flagged as an ORF with uncertain function. V was clipped by 4 bases and J by 2 bases; unmatched bases: 11. CDR3 length: 19 residues. In DNA form, the CDR3 reads TGTGCCAGAAGCCCCCCAGTGACTAGCGGGAGGGTACCCTACAATGAGCAGTTCTTC. It is translated as CARSPPVTSGRVPYNEQFF.

J is TRBJ2-1 and V is TRBV6-1; maybe TRBD1 (5 bases). Germline V gene sequence: CDR1 MNHNS, CDR2 SASEGT. There are 15 residues in the CDR3. V was trimmed by 1 base and J by 7 bases, leaving 14 bases between them. CDR3 nucleotide sequence: TGTGCCAGCAGTGAAGTCAGGGATTATAAGAATGAGCAGTTCTTC. Residues: CASSEVRDYKNEQFF.

CDR3 sequence (DNA): TGTGCCAGCAGCCCACGTCGCGGGCAAGAGACCCAGTACTTC. This sequence encodes CASSPRRGQETQYF. This chain links TRBV7-8 with TRBJ2-5; weak D call: TRBD2 (5 bases). V gave up 5 bases and J gave up 2 bases, with 12 bases separating them. The germline V gene encodes CDR1 SGHVS and CDR2 FQNEAQ. The CDR3 consists of 14 residues.